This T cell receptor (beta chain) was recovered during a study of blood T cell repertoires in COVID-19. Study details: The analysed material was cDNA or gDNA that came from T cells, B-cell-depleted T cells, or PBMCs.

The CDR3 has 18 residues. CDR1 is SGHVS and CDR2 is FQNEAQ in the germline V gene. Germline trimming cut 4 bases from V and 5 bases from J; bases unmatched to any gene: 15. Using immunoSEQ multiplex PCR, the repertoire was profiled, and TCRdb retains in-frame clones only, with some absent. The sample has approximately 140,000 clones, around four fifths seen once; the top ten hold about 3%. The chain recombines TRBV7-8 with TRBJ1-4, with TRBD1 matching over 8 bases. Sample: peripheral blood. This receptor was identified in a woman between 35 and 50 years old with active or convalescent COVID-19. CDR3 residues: CASSSMDREDGFNEKLFF. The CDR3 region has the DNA TGTGCCAGCAGCTCAATGGACAGGGAGGATGGGTTCAATGAAAAACTGTTTTTT.